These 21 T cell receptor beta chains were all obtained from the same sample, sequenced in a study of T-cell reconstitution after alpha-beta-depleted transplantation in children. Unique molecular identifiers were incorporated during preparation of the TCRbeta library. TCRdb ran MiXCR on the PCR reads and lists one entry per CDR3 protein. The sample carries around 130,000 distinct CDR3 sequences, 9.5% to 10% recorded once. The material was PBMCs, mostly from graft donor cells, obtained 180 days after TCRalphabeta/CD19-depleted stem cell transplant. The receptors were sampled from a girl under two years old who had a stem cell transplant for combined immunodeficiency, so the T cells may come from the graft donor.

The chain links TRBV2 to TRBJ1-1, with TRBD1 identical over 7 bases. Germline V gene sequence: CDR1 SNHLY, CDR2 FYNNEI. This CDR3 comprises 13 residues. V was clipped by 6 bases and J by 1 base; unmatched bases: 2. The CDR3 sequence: CASRGTENTEAFF. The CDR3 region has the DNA TGTGCCAGCAGGGGGACAGAGAACACTGAAGCTTTCTTT.

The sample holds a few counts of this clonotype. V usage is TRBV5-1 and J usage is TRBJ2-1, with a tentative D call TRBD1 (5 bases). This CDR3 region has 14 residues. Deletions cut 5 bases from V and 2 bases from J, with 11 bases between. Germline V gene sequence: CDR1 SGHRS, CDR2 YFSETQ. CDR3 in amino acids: CASRYDSTYNEQFF. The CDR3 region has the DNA TGCGCCAGCAGATATGACAGCACCTACAATGAGCAGTTCTTC.

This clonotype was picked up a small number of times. CDR3 residues: CASSFHSTDTQYF. The CDR3 nucleotides are TGTGCCAGCAGTTTCCACAGCACAGATACGCAGTATTTT. This chain joins TRBV12-3 or TRBV12-4 and TRBJ2-3; D is undetermined. The germline V and J ends were trimmed by 3 bases and 0 bases, with 4 bases remaining between them. The CDR3 length is 13 residues.

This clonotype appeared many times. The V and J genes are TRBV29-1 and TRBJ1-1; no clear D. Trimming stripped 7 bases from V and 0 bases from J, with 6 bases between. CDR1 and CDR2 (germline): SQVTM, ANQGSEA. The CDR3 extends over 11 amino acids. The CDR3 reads CSGIMNTEAFF. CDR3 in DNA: TGCAGCGGAATCATGAACACTGAAGCTTTCTTT. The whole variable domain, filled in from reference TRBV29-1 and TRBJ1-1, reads SAVISQKPSRDICQRGTSLTIQCQVDSQVTMMFWYRQQPGQSLTLIATANQGSEATYESGFVIDKFPISRPNLTFSTLTVSNMSPEDSSIYLCSGIMNTEAFFGQGTRLTVV.

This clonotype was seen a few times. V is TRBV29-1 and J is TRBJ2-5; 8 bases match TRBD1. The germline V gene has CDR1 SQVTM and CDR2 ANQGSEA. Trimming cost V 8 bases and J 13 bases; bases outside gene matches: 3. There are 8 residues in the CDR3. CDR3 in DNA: TGCAGCCTCGGGACAGGGTACTTC. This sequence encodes CSLGTGYF.

This chain's CDR3 is CASSLARESSYEQYF. The CDR3 DNA follows: TGCGCCAGCAGCTTGGCCCGAGAGAGCTCCTACGAGCAGTACTTC. The chain combines TRBV5-1 with TRBJ2-7, with no clear D. Trimming shortened V by 0 bases and J by 0 bases, and 10 bases separated the two germline ends. Germline V lookup: CDR1 SGHRS, CDR2 YFSETQ. The length of the CDR3 is 15 residues.

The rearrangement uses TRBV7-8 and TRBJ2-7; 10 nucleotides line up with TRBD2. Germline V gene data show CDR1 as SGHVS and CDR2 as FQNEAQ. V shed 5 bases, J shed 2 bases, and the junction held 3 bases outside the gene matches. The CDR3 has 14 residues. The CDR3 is CASSQREGTYEQYF. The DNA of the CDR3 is TGTGCCAGCAGCCAGCGGGAGGGCACCTACGAGCAGTACTTC.

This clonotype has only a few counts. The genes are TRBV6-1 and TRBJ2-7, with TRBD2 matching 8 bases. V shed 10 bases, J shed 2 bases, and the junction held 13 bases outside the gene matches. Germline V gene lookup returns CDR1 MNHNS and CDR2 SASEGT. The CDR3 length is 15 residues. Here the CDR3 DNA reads TGTGCCACCGCCAACCCCACTAGCGGAGCCTACGAGCAGTACTTC. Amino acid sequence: CATANPTSGAYEQYF.

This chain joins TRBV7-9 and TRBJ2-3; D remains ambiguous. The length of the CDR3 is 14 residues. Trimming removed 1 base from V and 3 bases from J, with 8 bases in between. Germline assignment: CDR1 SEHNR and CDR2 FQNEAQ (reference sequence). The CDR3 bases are TGTGCCAGCAGCTTAGGAACCGGGACAGATACGCAGTATTTT. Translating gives CASSLGTGTDTQYF.

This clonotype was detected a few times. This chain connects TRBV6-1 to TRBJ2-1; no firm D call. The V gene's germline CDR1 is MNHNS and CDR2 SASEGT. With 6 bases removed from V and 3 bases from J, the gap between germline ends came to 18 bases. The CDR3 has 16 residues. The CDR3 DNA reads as TGTGCCAGCAGGATGGACGGAGAAGCCGGCTACAATGAGCAGTTCTTC. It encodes CASRMDGEAGYNEQFF.

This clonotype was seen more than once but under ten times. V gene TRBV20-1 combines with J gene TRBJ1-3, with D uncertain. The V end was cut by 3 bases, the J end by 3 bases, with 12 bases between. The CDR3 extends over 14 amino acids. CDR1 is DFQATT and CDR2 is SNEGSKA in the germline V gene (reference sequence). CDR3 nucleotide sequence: TGCAGTGCTAGTTCGGGTTTGGGTGGAAACACCATATATTTT. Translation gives CSASSGLGGNTIYF.

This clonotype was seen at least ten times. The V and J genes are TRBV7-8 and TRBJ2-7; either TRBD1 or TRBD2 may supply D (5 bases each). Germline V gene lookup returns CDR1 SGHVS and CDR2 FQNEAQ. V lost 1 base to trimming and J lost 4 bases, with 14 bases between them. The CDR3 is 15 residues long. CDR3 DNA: TGTGCCAGCAGCTTAGTACGGGGACGTGGGTACGAGCAGTACTTC. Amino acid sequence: CASSLVRGRGYEQYF.

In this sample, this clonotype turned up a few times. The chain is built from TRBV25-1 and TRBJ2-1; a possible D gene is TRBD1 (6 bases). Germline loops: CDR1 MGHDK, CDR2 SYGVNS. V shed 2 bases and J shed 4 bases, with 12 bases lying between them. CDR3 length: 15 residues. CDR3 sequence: CASSELGARYNEQFF. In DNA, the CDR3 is TGTGCCAGCAGTGAACTGGGGGCAAGGTACAATGAGCAGTTCTTC.

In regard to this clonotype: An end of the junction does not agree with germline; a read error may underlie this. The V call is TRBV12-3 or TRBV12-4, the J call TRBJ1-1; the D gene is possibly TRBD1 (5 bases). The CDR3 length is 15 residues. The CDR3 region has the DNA TGTTCCAGCAGTTTCCCCACAGGATTGGGGACTGAAGCTTTCTTT. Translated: CSSSFPTGLGTEAFF.

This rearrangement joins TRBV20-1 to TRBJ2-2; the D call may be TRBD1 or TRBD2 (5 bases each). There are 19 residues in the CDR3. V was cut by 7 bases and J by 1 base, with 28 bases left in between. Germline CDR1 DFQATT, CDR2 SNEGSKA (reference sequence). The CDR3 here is CSVPEFKWDGPWNTGELFF. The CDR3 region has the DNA TGCAGTGTACCAGAATTTAAGTGGGACGGTCCATGGAACACCGGGGAGCTGTTTTTT.

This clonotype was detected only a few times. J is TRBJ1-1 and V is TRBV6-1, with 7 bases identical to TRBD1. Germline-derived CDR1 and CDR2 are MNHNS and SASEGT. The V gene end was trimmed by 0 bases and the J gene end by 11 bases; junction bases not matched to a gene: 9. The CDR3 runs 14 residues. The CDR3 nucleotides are TGTGCCAGCAGTGAAGCGGGACAGCTTGGGGGGGCTTTCTTT. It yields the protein CASSEAGQLGGAFF.

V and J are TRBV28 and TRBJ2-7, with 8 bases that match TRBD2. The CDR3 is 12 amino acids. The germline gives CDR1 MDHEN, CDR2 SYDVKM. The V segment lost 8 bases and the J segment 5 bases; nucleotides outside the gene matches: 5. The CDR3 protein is CASGGRWDEQYF. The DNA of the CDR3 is TGTGCCAGCGGCGGGAGGTGGGACGAGCAGTACTTC.

The CDR3 DNA follows: TGTGCCAGCTCATCCCAGGGACTCTATGGCTACACCTTC. This gives the protein CASSSQGLYGYTF. This sequence joins TRBV18 and TRBJ1-2; D might be TRBD1 (5 bases). Trimming took off 5 bases at V and 4 bases at J, with 11 bases between the two ends. The length of the CDR3 is 13 residues. Germline assignment: CDR1 KGHSH and CDR2 LQKENI.

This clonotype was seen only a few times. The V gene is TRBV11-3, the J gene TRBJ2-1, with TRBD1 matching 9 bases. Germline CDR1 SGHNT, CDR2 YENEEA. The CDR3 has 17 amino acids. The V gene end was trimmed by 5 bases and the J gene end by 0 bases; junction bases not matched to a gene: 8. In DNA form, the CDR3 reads TGTGCCAGCAGCGTAAGGACAGGGGACCTCTCCTACAATGAGCAGTTCTTC. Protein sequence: CASSVRTGDLSYNEQFF.

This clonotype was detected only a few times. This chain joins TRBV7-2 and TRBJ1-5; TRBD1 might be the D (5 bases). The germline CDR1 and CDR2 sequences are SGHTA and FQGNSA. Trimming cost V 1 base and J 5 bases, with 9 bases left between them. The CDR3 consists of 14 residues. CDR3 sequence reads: CASSLGGVHQPQHF. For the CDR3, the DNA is TGTGCCAGCAGCTTAGGGGGGGTCCATCAGCCCCAGCATTTT.

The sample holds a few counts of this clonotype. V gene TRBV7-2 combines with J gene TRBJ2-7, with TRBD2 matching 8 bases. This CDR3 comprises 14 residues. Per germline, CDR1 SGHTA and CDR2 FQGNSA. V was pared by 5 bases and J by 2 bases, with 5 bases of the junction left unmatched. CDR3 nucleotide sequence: TGTGCCAGCAGCCCGATAGCGGGGACCTACGAGCAGTACTTC. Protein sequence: CASSPIAGTYEQYF.